This T cell receptor (beta chain) was sequenced in a study of blood T cell repertoires in COVID-19. Study-wide background: From T cells, B-cell-depleted T cells, or PBMCs came the material, which was cDNA or gDNA.

The assay was immunoSEQ multiplex PCR, and TCRdb's table has in-frame clones only and misses some. The table shows roughly 380,000 clones, with roughly 85% occurring only once. Germline-derived CDR1 and CDR2 are LGHDT and YNNKEL (reference sequence). The length of the CDR3 is 15 residues. Trimming removed 4 bases at V and 11 bases at J, with 21 bases between. This receptor was taken from a woman younger than 30 with acute or convalescent COVID-19. The chain joins TRBV3-1 (or the pseudogene TRBV3-2) to TRBJ1-5; D perhaps matches TRBD1 (5 bases). Material: peripheral blood. The CDR3 DNA reads as TGTGCCAGCAGCCCTGGGGCAGATAGAATCAGCTCCCAGCATTTT. Translating it yields CASSPGADRISSQHF.